The 11 T cell receptor beta chains listed next were all sequenced from one sample in a study of PD-1 blockade in mismatch repair-deficient tumors. Profiling relied on immunoSEQ multiplex PCR, and the TCRdb table lists in-frame clones only, not all of them. The sample shows around 100,000 clones, about 83% of them seen only once. Sequencing used peripheral blood, obtained around 60 weeks after starting pembrolizumab. All receptors come from an adult with mismatch repair-deficient cancer.

This chain uses TRBV5-4 with TRBJ2-7, with 9 bases matching TRBD2. This CDR3 contains 16 residues. Germline CDR1 SGHNT, CDR2 YYREEE (reference sequence). Unmatched junction bases numbered 10, after V lost 1 base and J lost 5 bases. The CDR3 DNA sequence: TGTGCCAGCAGCTTGTGGCCGGCGGGAGGGTACGACGAGCAGTACTTC. It codes for CASSLWPAGGYDEQYF.

The chain employs TRBV2 and TRBJ1-1, with D maybe TRBD1 (5 bases). V was clipped by 5 bases and J by 3 bases, with 13 bases between them. Germline V CDR1 and CDR2: SNHLY, FYNNEI. This CDR3 has 14 amino acids. CDR3 nucleotides: TGTGCCAGCAGTCCGAGGTGGGGGGACACTGAAGCTTTCTTT. This translates into CASSPRWGDTEAFF.

This clone appeared once. The chain recombines TRBV5-6 with TRBJ1-5, with D possibly matching TRBD1 (5 bases). V lost 0 bases and J lost 0, with 13 bases in between. Germline lookup yields CDR1 SGHDT and CDR2 YYEEEE. The CDR3 is 17 residues long. CDR3: CASSLGGWGTSNQPQHF. CDR3 nucleotides: TGTGCCAGCAGCTTGGGGGGCTGGGGAACTAGCAATCAGCCCCAGCATTTT.

The chain uses TRBV9 and TRBJ1-3; D is unclear. The length of the CDR3 is 14 residues. Germline V lookup: CDR1 SGDLS, CDR2 YYNGEE. With 3 bases removed from V and 4 bases from J, the gap between germline ends came to 11 bases. The CDR3 nucleotides are TGTGCCAGCAGCGGGACGGTTTTGGGAAACACCATATATTTT. Protein sequence: CASSGTVLGNTIYF.

The DNA of the CDR3 is TGTGCCATCAGTGGCAAGGGGGCCCCGACCGGGGAGCTGTTTTTT. Its protein is CAISGKGAPTGELFF. The J gene is TRBJ2-2, the V gene TRBV10-3; 7 positions match TRBD1. V shed 4 bases and J 5 bases; nucleotides not matched to a gene: 7. Germline CDR1 reads ENHRY; CDR2 reads SYGVKD. The CDR3 covers 15 residues.

The chain couples TRBV27 to TRBJ2-5; 7 nucleotides match TRBD2. V trimming: 5 bases; J trimming: 5 bases; junction bases outside the gene matches: 8. CDR1 is MNHEY and CDR2 is SMNVEV in the germline V gene (reference sequence). The CDR3 contains 14 residues. CDR3 DNA: TGTGCCAGCAGTAGGGTAGCGGGCGGGGAGACCCAGTACTTC. Translated, it gives CASSRVAGGETQYF.

Concerning this clone itself: The junction differs from germline at one of its ends, possibly a read error. The gene calls are TRBV11-2 and TRBJ2-1; 7 nucleotides agree with TRBD2. CDR3 length equals 13 residues. In germline, CDR1 is SGHAT, CDR2 FQNNGV. CDR3 region: CASTLAGNNEQFF. CDR3 in DNA: TGTGCCAGCACCTTAGCGGGTAACAATGAGCAGTTCTTC.

The chain employs TRBV7-6 and TRBJ2-3, with D perhaps matching TRBD2 (5 bases). The CDR3 sequence is 16 residues long. Germline V gives CDR1 SGHVS, CDR2 FNYEAQ. Trimming took 5 bases from V and 7 from J, leaving 22 bases between them. Here the CDR3 DNA reads TGTGCCAGCAGCCCCCGAGCGGAAGCCCCCGCAAATACGCAGTATTTT. Its translation: CASSPRAEAPANTQYF.

The rearrangement uses TRBV7-3 and TRBJ2-7, with a weak D call TRBD2 (6 bases). The CDR3 extends over 13 amino acids. Germline CDR1 and CDR2: SGHTA and FQGTGA. Trimming pared 3 bases from V and 5 bases from J, leaving 11 bases between. The CDR3 coding sequence is TGTGCCAGCAGCTTTGCTCGGGGGAACGAGCAGTACTTC. It specifies CASSFARGNEQYF.

This clone is a singleton in its sample. The chain uses TRBV6-1 and TRBJ2-7; no reliable D call. This CDR3 is 13 amino acids long. Trimming stripped 2 bases from V and 3 bases from J, with 8 bases between. Looked up from germline, CDR1 is MNHNS and CDR2 is SASEGT. The CDR3 sequence is CASSEQVYYEQYF. The CDR3 coding sequence is TGTGCCAGCAGTGAACAGGTTTACTACGAGCAGTACTTC.

Here the CDR3 reads CASSLEGGRNTGELFF. For the CDR3, the DNA is TGCGCCAGCAGCTTAGAGGGAGGCCGGAACACCGGGGAGCTGTTTTTT. The chain links TRBV5-1 to TRBJ2-2; D possibly corresponds to TRBD2 (6 bases). V lost 2 bases and J lost 1, with 12 bases in between. CDR1 and CDR2 (germline): SGHRS, YFSETQ. The CDR3 contains 16 residues.